This T cell receptor beta chain was obtained from a study of T cell responses to AZD1222 COVID-19 vaccine. Findings of the study overall: Just five or six AZD1222 recipients were seropositive at baseline. Receipt of two AZD1222 doses was followed by a rise in Spike-specific TCR breadth and depth. Repertoire sampling was restricted to post-peak T cell response timepoints.

This clone was seen a few times. What it binds is unknown. The CDR3 is made up of 15 amino acids. Trimming left V 5 bases short and J 0 bases short, with 14 bases between. Germline V lookup: CDR1 MNHEY, CDR2 SVGAGI. Generated by immunoSEQ multiplex PCR, the TCRdb table keeps only in-frame clones and is missing some. The sample yields approximately 160,000 clones, 90% seen once. The source was peripheral blood, collected on day 0 of AZD1222 vaccination. This chain connects TRBV6-5 to TRBJ2-7, with D tentatively TRBD2 (5 bases). This TCR derives from an adult in good health. The CDR3 spells CASSPRVARSYEQYF. DNA for the CDR3: TGTGCCAGCAGTCCCCGCGTAGCGCGCTCCTACGAGCAGTACTTC.